This T cell receptor (beta chain) was captured by sequencing in a study of T cell responses to AZD1222 COVID-19 vaccine. Study-level points and caveats: Donors were largely white British and mainly female; clonal diversity was possibly underestimated. Repertoire collection took place solely once the T cell response had peaked. An increase in Spike-specific TCR breadth and depth was observed after two AZD1222 doses.

For this clone: Its target is not known.

Germline V gene sequence: CDR1 SGHNT, CDR2 YENEEA. CDR3 length equals 14 residues. Deletions cut 9 bases from V and 0 bases from J, with 11 bases between. This table comes from immunoSEQ multiplex PCR, and its TCRdb copy is limited to in-frame clones, with some not included. The repertoire consists of some 120,000 clones, with around 91% occurring once and the leading ten covering 4.4%. The source material was peripheral blood, sampled on day 0 of MenACWY control vaccination. This TCR was sampled from an adult in good health. The rearrangement links TRBV11-3 to TRBJ1-4; no firm D call. The CDR3 sequence is CASRMCATNEKLFF. The DNA of the CDR3 is TGTGCCAGTCGAATGTGCGCAACTAATGAAAAACTGTTTTTT.